The next 26 T cell receptor beta chains were all read from a single sample in a study of T cell repertoires in cytomegalovirus infection. Each CDR3 protein is one row after TCRdb ran MiXCR on the reads. The data contain a few hundred thousand distinct CDR3 sequences, roughly 10% of them singletons. Input material: PBMCs. The receptor set was obtained from a human donor in good health (CMV status not recorded). Some clones in this sample may be carry-over from other donors' samples.

This clonotype was recorded many times. V is TRBV7-2 and J is TRBJ2-4, with 12 bases identical to TRBD2. Germline V gene data show CDR1 as SGHTA and CDR2 as FQGNSA. The ends lost 7 bases at V and 7 bases at J; junction bases unmatched: 17. The CDR3 covers 18 residues. In DNA form, the CDR3 reads TGTGCCAGCACCCACCCCTCGGCTAGCGGGGGGGCCTGGAACATTCAGTACTTC. Translating it yields CASTHPSASGGAWNIQYF.

In this sample, this clonotype turned up many times. In DNA form, the CDR3 reads TGTGCCAGCAGTTCCCCGGGACAGGGAGTGACTGAAGCTTTCTTT. This translates into CASSSPGQGVTEAFF. The V gene is TRBV12-3 or TRBV12-4, the J gene TRBJ1-1; the match to TRBD1 covers 9 bases. Losses at the gene ends were 4 bases for V and 5 bases for J; bases not matched to a gene: 8. The CDR3 spans 15 residues.

V and J are TRBV30 and TRBJ1-4; 7 bases fit TRBD1. The CDR3 is made up of 16 amino acids. The trim removed 3 bases at V and 5 bases at J, leaving 12 bases unmatched. The germline CDR1 and CDR2 sequences are GTSNPN and SVGIG (reference sequence). The CDR3 nucleotides read TGTGCCTGGAGAGTACGGACAGGCGAGGGAAATGAAAAACTGTTTTTT. Translating gives CAWRVRTGEGNEKLFF.

The chain combines TRBV5-1 with TRBJ1-1, with D tentatively TRBD1 (6 bases). The CDR3 runs 13 residues. Germline V gives CDR1 SGHRS, CDR2 YFSETQ. Trimming stripped 6 bases from V and 1 base from J, with 10 bases between. CDR3 bases: TGCGCCAGCACCCAGGGGTGGAACACTGAAGCTTTCTTT. This encodes CASTQGWNTEAFF.

This clonotype was counted many times. V gene TRBV11-3 combines with J gene TRBJ2-7, with 8 bases lining up with TRBD2. Germline V lookup: CDR1 SGHNT, CDR2 YENEEA. Trimming at V came to 5 bases and at J to 6 bases, leaving 12 bases not matched to a gene. The CDR3 is made up of 15 amino acids. This CDR3 is CASSLSRRGATEQYF. CDR3 sequence (DNA): TGTGCCAGCAGCCTCTCGCGGCGGGGGGCGACCGAGCAGTACTTC.

This clonotype came up many times. The chain combines TRBV6-5 with TRBJ2-1; 8 positions match TRBD2. CDR1 is MNHEY, CDR2 SVGAGI, per germline. The length of the CDR3 is 17 residues. V lost 5 bases, J lost 6 bases, and 15 bases stayed unmatched. CDR3 nucleotides: TGTGCCAGCAGTCCGTTACCTCGCGGGAGGTATGGCAATGAGCAGTTCTTC. The encoded protein is CASSPLPRGRYGNEQFF.

This clonotype was seen many times. The chain has TRBV7-2 and TRBJ2-5; D is perhaps TRBD1 (6 bases). Germline CDR1 SGHTA, CDR2 FQGNSA. V shed 2 bases and J shed 6 bases, with 19 bases lying between them. The CDR3 runs 16 residues. The CDR3 DNA follows: TGTGCCAGCAGCTTATCCTTAACGGACAGAAGACAGACCCAGTACTTC. Protein sequence: CASSLSLTDRRQTQYF.

This clonotype was seen ten or more times. V is TRBV7-2 and J is TRBJ2-3, with D perhaps TRBD2 (6 bases). The CDR3 runs 15 residues. V was clipped by 4 bases and J by 5 bases, with 16 bases between them. Germline V gene lookup returns CDR1 SGHTA and CDR2 FQGNSA. Here the CDR3 DNA reads TGTGCCAGCAGCTCCCCCGGAGGGGCCGGAGATACGCAGTATTTT. As protein: CASSSPGGAGDTQYF.

This clonotype was observed many times. This chain uses TRBV7-9 with TRBJ1-5; D is ambiguous. The CDR3 is made up of 13 amino acids. Trimming shortened V by 2 bases and J by 11 bases, and 13 bases separated the two germline ends. Germline CDR1 is SEHNR and CDR2 is FQNEAQ (reference sequence). The CDR3 protein is CASSLKAVGSQHF. The CDR3 DNA is TGTGCCAGCAGCTTAAAGGCCGTAGGGTCCCAGCATTTT.

This clonotype appeared a few times. The chain is built from TRBV7-9 and TRBJ2-1; D ambiguous. The CDR3 runs 14 residues. CDR1 SEHNR and CDR2 FQNEAQ come from the germline V gene (reference sequence). The V and J ends lost 0 bases and 10 bases respectively, with 13 bases between them. As DNA, the CDR3 is TGTGCCAGCAGCTTAGCGGGTCTAAATGGGGAGCAGTTCTTC. Its translation is CASSLAGLNGEQFF.

The V call is TRBV29-1, the J call TRBJ2-3, with 10 bases that match TRBD2. CDR1 and CDR2 from the germline V gene are SQVTM and ANQGSEA. CDR3 length: 13 amino acids. V shed 3 bases and J 5 bases; nucleotides not matched to a gene: 2. The CDR3 loop is CSVELAGEDTQYF. CDR3 nucleotide sequence: TGCAGCGTTGAGCTAGCGGGAGAAGATACGCAGTATTTT.

This clonotype has more than one count but fewer than ten. The chain links TRBV5-1 to TRBJ2-1; perhaps TRBD1 as D (7 bases). CDR1 is SGHRS, CDR2 YFSETQ, per germline. With 0 bases removed from V and 8 bases from J, the gap between germline ends came to 15 bases. The CDR3 is 15 residues long. This CDR3 is CASSLARGRGDEQFF. DNA for the CDR3: TGCGCCAGCAGCTTGGCCAGGGGCAGGGGGGATGAGCAGTTCTTC.

This clonotype appeared many times. The V gene is TRBV7-2, the J gene TRBJ2-4, with 7 bases that match TRBD1. CDR1 is SGHTA, CDR2 FQGNSA, per germline. Germline trimming cut 5 bases from V and 5 bases from J; bases unmatched to any gene: 15. CDR3 length: 17 residues. CDR3 nucleotides: TGTGCCAGCAGCACTGGACAGGTCTCAATTTTGGAAAACATTCAGTACTTC. The encoded protein is CASSTGQVSILENIQYF.

This clonotype was seen ten or more times. The J gene is TRBJ2-3, the V gene TRBV7-8; possibly TRBD1 for D (6 bases). Germline CDR1 and CDR2: SGHVS and FQNEAQ. The CDR3 has 15 residues. Trimming shortened V by 0 bases and J by 2 bases, and 9 bases separated the two germline ends. CDR3 DNA sequence: TGTGCCAGCAGCTTAGCAGACAGGTTCACAGATACGCAGTATTTT. It yields the protein CASSLADRFTDTQYF.

This clonotype was found a few times. J is TRBJ2-2 and V is TRBV6-2 or TRBV6-3, with no clear D. Germline V CDR1 and CDR2: MNHEY, SVGEGT. The CDR3 loop spans 14 amino acids. V gave up 5 bases and J gave up 6 bases, with 13 bases separating them. Here the CDR3 DNA reads TGTGCCAGCAGTCCGGCACCCAGACCCGGGGAGCTGTTTTTT. This encodes CASSPAPRPGELFF.

This clonotype has at least ten counts. The rearrangement links TRBV7-2 to TRBJ1-2; D perhaps matches TRBD1 (5 bases). The germline V gene has CDR1 SGHTA and CDR2 FQGNSA. V lost 3 bases to trimming and J lost 3 bases, with 8 bases between them. The CDR3 has 13 residues. CDR3 bases: TGTGCCAGCAGCTTCGGGGGGTACTATGGCTACACCTTC. Translation: CASSFGGYYGYTF.

This clonotype was observed many times. The chain carries TRBV12-3 or TRBV12-4 and TRBJ1-6; 10 bases map to TRBD1. The J segment lost 6 bases and the V segment lost 5 bases, leaving 4 bases of the junction unmatched. CDR3 size: 15 residues. In DNA form, the CDR3 reads TGTGCCAGCAGTCCCCGGACAGGGGGTAATTCACCCCTCCACTTT. It specifies CASSPRTGGNSPLHF.

This clonotype was observed a few times. The genes are TRBV29-1 and TRBJ2-5; 7 bases line up with TRBD1. Germline CDR1 is SQVTM and CDR2 is ANQGSEA. V shed 6 bases, J shed 1 base, and the junction held 8 bases outside the gene matches. The CDR3 is 14 amino acids. CDR3 residues: CSVATGAPQETQYF. CDR3 DNA: TGCAGCGTAGCTACAGGGGCGCCCCAAGAGACCCAGTACTTC.

The J gene is TRBJ1-1, the V gene TRBV7-9; weak D call: TRBD1 (5 bases). The CDR3 is made up of 15 amino acids. V was shortened by 5 bases and J by 1 base, with 14 bases between the two germline ends. The germline CDR1 and CDR2 sequences are SEHNR and FQNEAQ (reference sequence). For the CDR3, the DNA is TGTGCCAGCAGCGTACCCCAGGGAAGGAACACTGAAGCTTTCTTT. It translates to CASSVPQGRNTEAFF.

There are many counts of this clonotype. The chain employs TRBV4-3 and TRBJ2-7; 12 bases map to TRBD2. Per the germline V gene, CDR1 is LGHNA and CDR2 is YSLEER. After removal of 0 bases from V and 6 bases from J, the junction contained 6 bases not matched to a gene. The CDR3 contains 16 residues. The CDR3: CASSQDPRLAGAEQYF. DNA of the CDR3: TGCGCCAGCAGCCAAGATCCTCGACTAGCGGGAGCCGAGCAGTACTTC.

This clonotype has ten or more counts. The chain couples TRBV6-2 or TRBV6-3 to TRBJ1-1, with D hard to call. Deletions cut 6 bases from V and 1 base from J, with 6 bases between. Germline V lookup: CDR1 MNHEY, CDR2 SVGEGT. CDR3 length: 12 amino acids. The CDR3 region is CASRDTNTEAFF. In DNA, the CDR3 is TGTGCCAGCAGAGACACGAACACTGAAGCTTTCTTT.

The chain couples TRBV7-2 to TRBJ1-6; TRBD1 matches 7 bases. Looked up from germline, CDR1 is SGHTA and CDR2 is FQGNSA. The CDR3 runs 16 residues. J lost 8 bases, V lost 4 bases, and 11 bases had no gene match. The CDR3 DNA reads TGTGCCAGCAGCTCGCCCTCAGGGGGGATCTATTCACCCCTCCACTTT. This translates into CASSSPSGGIYSPLHF.

The sample holds many counts of this clonotype. The chain links TRBV7-2 to TRBJ2-5; possibly TRBD2 for D (7 bases). Trimming removed 3 bases from V and 2 bases from J, with 16 bases in between. Germline V gene lookup returns CDR1 SGHTA and CDR2 FQGNSA. This CDR3 is built from 16 residues. The CDR3 region has the DNA TGTGCCAGCAGCTTTAGGGGGGGGGACCAACAAGAGACCCAGTACTTC. It codes for CASSFRGGDQQETQYF.

This clonotype occurred a few times. The rearrangement uses TRBV5-6 and TRBJ2-7; the match to TRBD1 covers 7 bases. The CDR3 is 17 residues long. Germline loops: CDR1 SGHDT, CDR2 YYEEEE. Trimming removed 4 bases from V and 0 bases from J; junction bases left unmatched: 13. The CDR3 region is CASSPVPGQRVSYEQYF. The CDR3 bases are TGTGCCAGCAGCCCTGTACCGGGACAGAGAGTCTCCTACGAGCAGTACTTC.

This clonotype was seen many times. The chain uses TRBV7-2 and TRBJ2-3; D unresolved. Trimming removed 4 bases at V and 6 bases at J, with 11 bases between. There are 13 residues in the CDR3. From germline, CDR1 is SGHTA and CDR2 FQGNSA. The CDR3 is CASSSDGPDTQYF. The CDR3 DNA follows: TGTGCCAGCAGCTCGGACGGCCCCGATACGCAGTATTTT.

This rearrangement joins TRBV7-9 to TRBJ1-6; unclear D gene. The CDR3 contains 14 residues. Between the trimmed V and J ends, which lost 3 bases and 9 bases, there was a span of 12 bases. In germline, CDR1 is SEHNR, CDR2 FQNEAQ (reference sequence). The CDR3 DNA follows: TGTGCCAGCAGCTTCGGCTCAGAGGGTTCACCCCTCCACTTT. It yields the protein CASSFGSEGSPLHF.